This T cell receptor beta chain was recovered during a study of PD-1 blockade in mismatch repair-deficient tumors. Study as a whole: Patients had approximately 13 mismatch repair-deficient cancer types, all previously treated and progressing.

J lost 4 bases, V lost 4 bases, and 16 bases had no gene match. Per the germline V gene, CDR1 is SQVTM and CDR2 is ANQGSEA. The CDR3 length is 19 residues. Mismatch repair deficiency was confirmed in all patients, by PCR or immunohistochemistry. Generated by immunoSEQ multiplex PCR, the TCRdb table keeps only in-frame clones and is missing some. The sample carries about 49,000 clones, roughly 82% recorded once. Notes on this clone: Its antigen remains unknown.

General study findings and limits: Tumor-resident clones, often undetectable pretreatment in blood, expanded then contracted after pembrolizumab.

The material was PBMCs, obtained before pembrolizumab treatment. The source is an adult with mismatch repair-deficient cancer. The rearrangement joins TRBV29-1 to TRBJ2-2; TRBD2 matches 12 bases. The CDR3 DNA follows: TGCAGCGTTGTTTGGGCTAGCGGGAGGGCCTTTAGTAGCACCGGGGAGCTGTTTTTT. It yields the protein CSVVWASGRAFSSTGELFF.